Detailed here is one TCR beta chain. The antigen remains undetermined. This sample was taken from a study of OX40 agonist ivuxolimab in advanced cancers. Whole-study context: The drug used for patients, ivuxolimab, was an agonistic anti-OX40 (CD134) antibody. General study points: Partial responders receiving 0.1-3.0 mg/kg showed among the lowest clonal expansion.

The assay was immunoSEQ multiplex PCR, and TCRdb's table has in-frame clones only and misses some. Found here are tens of thousands of clones, 75% to 85% of them singletons; the top ten hold approximately 2.5%. This CDR3 has 15 amino acids. V was clipped by 6 bases and J by 0 bases, with 12 bases between them. The germline V gene encodes CDR1 SGHTA and CDR2 FQGNSA. Sequences were derived from CD4+ or CD8+ T cells sorted from blood, sampled in a trial of the OX40 agonist ivuxolimab. The V call is TRBV7-2, the J call TRBJ2-4; D unclear. This TCR was recovered from an adult with an advanced solid tumor such as melanoma, head and neck, liver or kidney cancer. This chain's CDR3 is CASSFLTLAKNIQYF. In DNA, the CDR3 is TGTGCCAGCAGTTTCCTTACTCTAGCCAAAAACATTCAGTACTTC. Combining the CDR3 with reference TRBV7-2 and TRBJ2-4 gives the whole variable domain GAGVSQSPSNKVTEKGKDVELRCDPISGHTALYWYRQSLGQGLEFLIYFQGNSAPDKSGLPSDRFSAERTGGSVSTLTIQRTQQEDSAVYLCASSFLTLAKNIQYFGAGTRLSVL.